This is a list of T cell receptor beta chains from one sample in a study of PD-1 blockade in mismatch repair-deficient tumors. Method: immunoSEQ multiplex PCR; TCRdb's copy keeps in-frame clones and lacks some. This table holds 100,000 to 150,000 clones, more than 85% found once. This material consisted of peripheral blood, taken 44 weeks after starting pembrolizumab. All receptors derive from an adult with mismatch repair-deficient cancer. Both conserved end residues are part of each CDR3. D genes are given only for firm matches. Only part of the rows carry a size: once, few, many, or a class if the clone is expanded.

j_call,v_call,clone_size,d_call,cdr3_nt,cdr3_aa
TRBJ2-7,TRBV10-1,-,-,TGCGCCAGCAGCGAAGGGGGAAGGAACGAGCAGTACTTC,CASSEGGRNEQYF
TRBJ1-6,TRBV27,-,-,TGTGCCAGCAACCAACAGGCCATTCTTAATTCACCCCTCCACTTT,CASNQQAILNSPLHF
TRBJ2-1,TRBV5-1,once,TRBD1,TGCGCCAGCAGCTTGGGGGACAGCAGAATCTACAATGAGCAGTTCTTC,CASSLGDSRIYNEQFF
TRBJ2-7,TRBV29-1,once,TRBD1,TGCAGCGTTGAAGGATTCAAAGGACAGGGGGCCTACGAGCAGTACTTC,CSVEGFKGQGAYEQYF
TRBJ2-7,TRBV19,few,-,TGTGCCAGTAGTATAGATGGCGAGCAGTACTTC,CASSIDGEQYF
TRBJ2-3,TRBV6-4,few,-,TGTGCCAGCAGTGGGTCAGAGGCGGATACGCAGTATTTT,CASSGSEADTQYF
TRBJ2-1,TRBV9,-,-,TGTGCCAGCAGCGTAGATGGGGGCAATGAGCAGTTCTTC,CASSVDGGNEQFF
TRBJ2-7,TRBV4-1,-,-,TGCGCCAGCAGCCGAAAAGAGGCATACGAGCAGTACTTC,CASSRKEAYEQYF
TRBJ2-4,TRBV13,few,-,TGTGCCAGCAGCTCCAGAACAGGAGTGGTCGAGGTAGCCAAAAACATTCAGTACTTC,CASSSRTGVVEVAKNIQYF
TRBJ2-2,TRBV11-2,-,TRBD2,TGTGCCAGCAGTCCACCGGCGGGAGGGACCGGGGAGCTGTTTTTT,CASSPPAGGTGELFF
TRBJ2-2,TRBV12-5,-,-,TGTGCTAGTGGCACATTCCCCCAATACCTCGCGAACACCGGGGAGCTGTTTTTT,CASGTFPQYLANTGELFF
TRBJ2-3,TRBV5-1,-,TRBD2,TGCGCCAGCGGGGCTAGCGGATCAGATACGCAGTATTTT,CASGASGSDTQYF